Sequencing of this T cell receptor (beta chain) was carried out in a study of cytomegalovirus exposure and HLA in healthy donors. Study-level findings and limits: In a later analysis, CMV-associated beta chains were mostly HLA-associated, it appeared. It emerged from a later analysis that several of the most significant clusters appeared to be linked to common viral pathogens.

PCR primers comprised 60 Vbeta and 13 Jbeta primers. Only in-frame clones appear in the TCRdb table, and some are missing; sequencing was by immunoSEQ multiplex PCR. The sample lists about 100,000 clones; around 78% were seen once. With 4 bases clipped from V and 8 bases from J, the junction kept 0 bases outside the gene matches. Germline CDR1 reads ENHRY; CDR2 reads SYGVKD. This CDR3 spans 13 amino acids. Concerning this clone: The antigen remains undetermined.

The rearrangement uses TRBV10-3 and TRBJ1-6; TRBD1 aligns across 9 bases. Sequenced material: PBMCs. This receptor was taken from a man younger than 40 in good health and CMV-seronegative. The CDR3 DNA follows: TGTGCCATCAGTGGGACAGGGGATTCACCCCTCCACTTT. Protein product: CAISGTGDSPLHF.